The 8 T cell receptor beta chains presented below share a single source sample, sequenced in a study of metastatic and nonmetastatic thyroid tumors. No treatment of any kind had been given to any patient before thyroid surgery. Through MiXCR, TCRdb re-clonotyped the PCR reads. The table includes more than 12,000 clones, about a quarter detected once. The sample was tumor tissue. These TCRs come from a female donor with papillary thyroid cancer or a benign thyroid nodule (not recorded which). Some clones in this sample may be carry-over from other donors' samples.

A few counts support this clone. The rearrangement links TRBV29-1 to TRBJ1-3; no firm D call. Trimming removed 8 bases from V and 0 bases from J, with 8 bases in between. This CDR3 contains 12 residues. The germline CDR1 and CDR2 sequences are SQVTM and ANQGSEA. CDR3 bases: TGCAGCTCCTCTAGCTCTGGAAACACCATATATTTT. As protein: CSSSSSGNTIYF.

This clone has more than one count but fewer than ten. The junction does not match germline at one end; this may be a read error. CDR3 sequence: CASSLRSREPFF. The CDR3 DNA is TGTGCCAGCAGCTTAAGGTCCCGGGAGCCGTTTTTT. This chain connects TRBV7-3 to TRBJ2-2; D perhaps matches TRBD2 (6 bases). Germline V gene lookup returns CDR1 SGHTA and CDR2 FQGTGA. CDR3 length: 12 amino acids.

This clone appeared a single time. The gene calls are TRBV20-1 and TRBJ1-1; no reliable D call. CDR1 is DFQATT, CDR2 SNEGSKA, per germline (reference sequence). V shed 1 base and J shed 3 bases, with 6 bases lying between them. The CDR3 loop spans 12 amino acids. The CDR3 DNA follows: TGCAGTGCTAGAGTACGGGACACTGAAGCTTTCTTT. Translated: CSARVRDTEAFF.

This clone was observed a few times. CDR3 amino acids: CAWSLPGQGVYSNQPQHF. The CDR3, as DNA: TGTGCCTGGAGTTTACCCGGTCAGGGAGTCTATAGCAATCAGCCCCAGCATTTT. This sequence joins TRBV30 and TRBJ1-5; weak D call: TRBD1 (5 bases). The CDR3 has 18 residues. Germline assignment: CDR1 GTSNPN and CDR2 SVGIG (reference sequence). V was trimmed by 2 bases and J by 0 bases, leaving 20 bases between them.

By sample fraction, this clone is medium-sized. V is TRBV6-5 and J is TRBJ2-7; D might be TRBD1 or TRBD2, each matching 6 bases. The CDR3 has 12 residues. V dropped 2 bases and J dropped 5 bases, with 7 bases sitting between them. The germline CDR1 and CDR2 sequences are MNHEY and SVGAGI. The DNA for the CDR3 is TGTGCCAGCAGTTACAGGGGGGACGAGCAGTACTTC. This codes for CASSYRGDEQYF.

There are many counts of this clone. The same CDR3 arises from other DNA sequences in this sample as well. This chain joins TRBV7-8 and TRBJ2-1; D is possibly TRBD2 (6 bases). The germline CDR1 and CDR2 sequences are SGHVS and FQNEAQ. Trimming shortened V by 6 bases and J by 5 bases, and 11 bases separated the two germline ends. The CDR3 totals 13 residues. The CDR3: CASSFLANNEQFF. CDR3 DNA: TGTGCCAGCAGTTTCCTAGCGAACAATGAGCAGTTCTTC.

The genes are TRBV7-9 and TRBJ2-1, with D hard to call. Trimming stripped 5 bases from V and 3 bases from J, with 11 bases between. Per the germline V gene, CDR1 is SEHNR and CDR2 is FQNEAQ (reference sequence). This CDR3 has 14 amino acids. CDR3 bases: TGTGCCAGCAGCCCAGGAGTTGTCTACAATGAGCAGTTCTTC. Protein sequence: CASSPGVVYNEQFF.

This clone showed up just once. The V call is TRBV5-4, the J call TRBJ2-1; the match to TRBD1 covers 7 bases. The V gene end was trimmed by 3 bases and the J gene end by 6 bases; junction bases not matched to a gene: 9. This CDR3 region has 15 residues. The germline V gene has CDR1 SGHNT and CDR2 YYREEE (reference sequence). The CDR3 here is CASSWGDRVFNEQFF. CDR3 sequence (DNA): TGTGCCAGCAGCTGGGGAGACAGGGTATTCAATGAGCAGTTCTTC.